The source of this T cell receptor beta chain is a study of T cell repertoires in cytomegalovirus infection. Study-level information: CMV infection and matching HLA type were both indicated by public TCR beta signatures.

Study conclusions and caveats: The cumulative frequency of public TCR beta families identified carriers of CMV plus the relevant HLA. The ex vivo response was dominated by HLA-C-restricted CMV-specific TCR beta clonotypes.

A word on this clonotype: Its antigen remains unidentified.

This CDR3 contains 15 residues. Germline assignment: CDR1 LGHDT and CDR2 YNNKEL (reference sequence). V was pared by 3 bases and J by 4 bases, with 12 bases between. TCRdb called the reads again in MiXCR, with one record for every CDR3 protein. The repertoire holds about 680,000 distinct CDR3 sequences, with 20% to 25% as singletons. Sequenced input: CD8+ T cells from PBMCs. This TCR was recovered from a human donor in good health (CMV status not recorded). Some clones in this sample may be carry-over from other donors' samples. The chain is built from TRBV3-1 and TRBJ2-2; unclear D gene. CDR3 sequence: CASSHGRAGTGELFF. The CDR3, as DNA: TGTGCCAGCAGCCACGGTAGGGCTGGCACCGGGGAGCTGTTTTTT. Based on the CDR3 plus reference TRBV3-1 and TRBJ2-2, the full variable domain is DTAVSQTPKYLVTQMGNDKSIKCEQNLGHDTMYWYKQDSKKFLKIMFSYNNKELIINETVPNRFSPKSPDKAHLNLHINSLELGDSAVYFCASSHGRAGTGELFFGEGSRLTVL.